Presented here are 13 T cell receptor beta chains from one specimen sequenced in a study of T cell changes during pregnancy in multiple sclerosis. The assay was immunoSEQ multiplex PCR, and TCRdb's table has in-frame clones only and misses some. The table includes 40,000 to 60,000 clones, around 90% detected once. Sequencing used CD4+ T cells from peripheral blood mononuclear cells, obtained in the third trimester of pregnancy. The receptors were gathered from a female donor with multiple sclerosis, enrolled in a pregnancy study.

The rearrangement uses TRBV19 and TRBJ2-5; D perhaps matches TRBD1 (5 bases). This CDR3 is built from 14 residues. With 6 bases removed from V and 5 bases from J, the gap between germline ends came to 16 bases. Per the germline V gene, CDR1 is LNHDA and CDR2 is SQIVND (reference sequence). The chain's CDR3 is CASSPLRPGETQYF. The CDR3 DNA is TGTGCCAGTAGCCCCCTCCGGCCAGGGGAGACCCAGTACTTC.

This clone was counted once. This chain uses TRBV7-9 with TRBJ2-7; 7 bases match TRBD1. J was trimmed by 6 bases and V by 2 bases; bases with no gene match: 4. The V gene's germline CDR1 is SEHNR and CDR2 FQNEAQ (reference sequence). CDR3 length: 13 residues. CDR3 bases: TGTGCCAGCAGCTTACACACAGGGGTCGAGCAGTACTTC. The encoded protein is CASSLHTGVEQYF.

This clone has just one count. This chain links TRBV5-1 with TRBJ1-1; 7 bases agree with TRBD1. V dropped 6 bases and J dropped 2; count of bases not matched to a gene: 10. Germline CDR1 and CDR2: SGHRS and YFSETQ. The CDR3 consists of 15 residues. The CDR3 loop is CASTRTGTDNTEAFF. The CDR3 nucleotides are TGCGCCAGCACCAGGACCGGGACAGATAACACTGAAGCTTTCTTT.

The rearrangement joins TRBV7-8 to TRBJ2-1, with 8 bases that match TRBD2. Germline trimming cut 1 base from V and 3 bases from J; bases unmatched to any gene: 8. The V gene's germline CDR1 is SGHVS and CDR2 FQNEAQ. CDR3 size: 17 residues. The chain's CDR3 is CASSLVVAGGLYNEQFF. The CDR3 DNA reads as TGTGCCAGCAGCTTAGTGGTCGCGGGGGGTCTCTACAATGAGCAGTTCTTC.

This chain joins TRBV6-5 and TRBJ2-2; a weak D match, TRBD1 (6 bases). The V and J ends lost 6 bases and 6 bases respectively, with 14 bases between them. Germline lookup yields CDR1 MNHEY and CDR2 SVGAGI. The CDR3 is made up of 14 amino acids. CDR3 DNA: TGTGCCAGCAGCACCACACAGGGTTCCGGGGAGCTGTTTTTT. It specifies CASSTTQGSGELFF.

V and J are TRBV2 and TRBJ2-5; 9 positions agree with TRBD2. Germline V gives CDR1 SNHLY, CDR2 FYNNEI. CDR3 length equals 15 residues. The V gene end was trimmed by 10 bases and the J gene end by 2 bases; junction bases not matched to a gene: 11. This CDR3 reads CATRSSGGQQETQYF. Here the CDR3 DNA reads TGTGCCACCAGGTCGAGCGGGGGGCAACAAGAGACCCAGTACTTC.

Written as DNA, the CDR3 is TGTGCCAGCAGCAAGATAGCCACTGCGGGGCACACTGAAGCTTTCTTT. Encoded protein: CASSKIATAGHTEAFF. This rearrangement joins TRBV7-2 to TRBJ1-1, with D possibly TRBD1 on 5 matching bases. The CDR3 is 16 residues long. CDR1 is SGHTA and CDR2 is FQGNSA in the germline V gene. Trimming took 5 bases from V and 3 from J, leaving 19 bases between them.

V usage is TRBV5-8 and J usage is TRBJ2-7; no definite D call. V lost 4 bases to trimming and J lost 3 bases, with 8 bases between them. Germline CDR1 reads SGHTS; CDR2 reads YDEGEE. This CDR3 comprises 12 residues. CDR3 in DNA: TGTGCCAGCAGCGCGCGAAACTACGAGCAGTACTTC. It codes for CASSARNYEQYF.

V usage is TRBV2 and J usage is TRBJ1-3; D not resolved. This CDR3 has 13 amino acids. V was cut by 5 bases and J by 1 base, with 6 bases left in between. Germline V gives CDR1 SNHLY, CDR2 FYNNEI. The DNA of the CDR3 is TGTGCCAGCAGTTATGAGTCTGGAAACACCATATATTTT. Amino acids: CASSYESGNTIYF.

CDR3 nucleotide sequence: TGCGCCAGCAGCCCCCGGGACAGACTCTACGAGCAGTACTTC. This translates into CASSPRDRLYEQYF. The chain employs TRBV5-1 and TRBJ2-7, with 7 bases that match TRBD1. This CDR3 has 14 amino acids. After removal of 4 bases from V and 3 bases from J, the junction contained 7 bases not matched to a gene. The germline V gene encodes CDR1 SGHRS and CDR2 YFSETQ. Supplemented by reference TRBV5-1 and TRBJ2-7, the full variable domain reads KAGVTQTPRYLIKTRGQQVTLSCSPISGHRSVSWYQQTPGQGLQFLFEYFSETQRNKGNFPGRFSGRQFSNSRSEMNVSTLELGDSALYLCASSPRDRLYEQYFGPGTRLTVT.

The chain joins TRBV5-1 to TRBJ1-1, with D possibly TRBD1 on 5 matching bases. Germline assignment: CDR1 SGHRS and CDR2 YFSETQ. V was pared by 4 bases and J by 0 bases, with 13 bases between. This CDR3 region has 15 residues. Written as DNA, the CDR3 is TGCGCCAGCAGCGACCGGACACTCATGAACACTGAAGCTTTCTTT. The encoded protein is CASSDRTLMNTEAFF.

The CDR3 nucleotides read TGTGCCAGTAGTAAACCACAGGGGGCGAACACTGAAGCTTTCTTT. Translation gives CASSKPQGANTEAFF. The chain links TRBV19 to TRBJ1-1; 9 bases are shared with TRBD1. The germline V gene has CDR1 LNHDA and CDR2 SQIVND (reference sequence). The CDR3 totals 15 residues. V shed 4 bases, J shed 1 base, and the junction held 4 bases outside the gene matches.

In nucleotides, the CDR3 is TGCGCCAGCAGCTTGGCCCCAGGGGATGAGCAGTTCTTC. Encoded protein: CASSLAPGDEQFF. The chain employs TRBV5-1 and TRBJ2-1; D might be TRBD1 (6 bases). Germline V gives CDR1 SGHRS, CDR2 YFSETQ. V shed 0 bases and J shed 8 bases, with 9 bases lying between them. CDR3 length: 13 residues. Full variable domain (outside the CDR3, taken from reference TRBV5-1 and TRBJ2-1): KAGVTQTPRYLIKTRGQQVTLSCSPISGHRSVSWYQQTPGQGLQFLFEYFSETQRNKGNFPGRFSGRQFSNSRSEMNVSTLELGDSALYLCASSLAPGDEQFFGPGTRLTVL.